This is a list of T cell receptor beta chains from one sample in a study of shared clonotypes between healthy human individuals. TCRdb's copy holds only in-frame clones and misses some; the assay was immunoSEQ multiplex PCR. The sample has some 2,100,000 clones; around 95% are singletons. Material for sequencing was naive CD4+ T cells sorted from blood. The receptor source for this set is a man between 18 and 29 years old in good health. CDR3s include the opening cysteine and the closing phenylalanine or tryptophan. D genes are given only for firm matches. Clone sizes are given selectively: once, few, many, or a class where the clone is expanded.

>19|TRBJ1-6|TRBV5-1|.|.
CASSLVSAAYGSYNSPLHF
TGCGCCAGCAGCTTAGTTTCAGCGGCGTACGGCTCCTATAATTCACCCCTCCACTTT
>12|TRBJ1-2|TRBV6-1|few|.
CATMDSSYGYTF
TGTGCCACAATGGACAGCTCTTATGGCTACACCTTC
>16|TRBJ2-7|TRBV19|.|.
CATLLKDGPSSYEQYF
TGTGCCACCCTCCTAAAGGATGGACCTAGCTCCTACGAGCAGTACTTC
>14|TRBJ1-1|TRBV28|once|.
CASTLGAANTEAFF
TGTGCCAGCACCCTAGGGGCAGCAAACACTGAAGCTTTCTTT
>13|TRBJ2-7|TRBV27|.|.
CASRAPGIYEQYF
TGTGCCAGCAGAGCCCCAGGAATCTACGAGCAGTACTTC
>15|TRBJ1-4|TRBV10-2|.|TRBD1
CASSEPAGGKEKLFF
TGCGCCAGCAGTGAGCCGGCAGGGGGGAAGGAAAAACTGTTTTTT
>16|TRBJ1-1|TRBV30|.|.
CAWSVLFGKTGTEAFF
TGTGCCTGGAGTGTACTTTTCGGAAAGACAGGCACTGAAGCTTTCTTT
>15|TRBJ2-7|TRBV19|.|TRBD1
CASSLWEGTAYEQYF
TGTGCCAGTAGTCTGTGGGAAGGGACAGCTTACGAGCAGTACTTC
>14|TRBJ2-4|TRBV25-1|.|.
CASSESERGTIQYF
TGTGCCAGCAGTGAATCCGAGAGGGGCACCATTCAGTACTTC
>12|TRBJ1-5|TRBV30|.|.
CAWSRGVQPQHF
TGTGCCTGGAGTCGGGGTGTTCAGCCCCAGCATTTT
>14|TRBJ2-1|TRBV10-3|.|TRBD2
CAISIQSTSDEQFF
TGTGCCATCAGCATACAATCGACTAGCGATGAGCAGTTCTTC
>15|TRBJ2-7|TRBV5-4|.|.
CASSLDQGGINEQYF
TGTGCCAGCAGCTTGGACCAGGGGGGCATCAACGAGCAGTACTTC
>14|TRBJ2-5|TRBV7-9|few|.
CASSLVGLQETQYF
TGTGCCAGCAGCTTAGTGGGGCTCCAAGAGACCCAGTACTTC
>18|TRBJ2-3|TRBV30|.|.
CAWSAAMRVGLGTDTQYF
TGTGCCTGGAGTGCCGCAATGAGGGTAGGGCTGGGCACAGATACGCAGTATTTT
>13|TRBJ2-7|TRBV29-1|.|TRBD2
CSVEGTSAYEQYF
TGCAGCGTTGAAGGGACTAGCGCCTACGAGCAGTACTTC
>15|TRBJ2-6|TRBV5-4|.|.
CASSPGGSGANVLTF
TGTGCCAGCAGCCCAGGGGGGTCAGGGGCCAACGTCCTGACTTTC
>13|TRBJ1-5|TRBV5-6|.|.
CASSLAADQPQHF
TGTGCCAGCAGCTTGGCCGCGGATCAGCCCCAGCATTTT
>13|TRBJ1-2|TRBV19|.|.
CATQDGANYGYTF
TGTGCCACACAGGACGGAGCTAACTATGGCTACACCTTC
>12|TRBJ2-5|TRBV29-1|.|.
CSVESREETQYF
TGCAGCGTTGAATCTCGCGAAGAGACCCAGTACTTC
>16|TRBJ2-5|TRBV10-1|.|TRBD1
CASSEGGQARAETQYF
TGCGCCAGCAGTGAGGGGGGACAGGCTCGGGCGGAGACCCAGTACTTC
>15|TRBJ2-1|TRBV11-2|once|TRBD2
CASGQPGLATNEQFF
TGTGCCAGCGGCCAACCGGGACTAGCGACCAATGAGCAGTTCTTC
>13|TRBJ2-7|TRBV7-8|.|TRBD1
CASRSTGTGEQYF
TGTGCCAGCAGATCTACCGGGACAGGCGAGCAGTACTTC
>14|TRBJ2-1|TRBV27|.|TRBD2
CASRVIAGGLEQFF
TGTGCCAGTCGAGTTATAGCGGGAGGTCTAGAGCAGTTCTTC
>14|TRBJ1-1|TRBV5-4|.|.
CASSLGTPGTEAFF
TGTGCCAGCAGCTTGGGCACGCCTGGGACTGAAGCTTTCTTT